Each of the 12 T cell receptor beta chains below was sequenced from the same sample in a study of Graves' ophthalmopathy and Graves' hyperthyroidism. The sequenced template was RNA, covering the TCR beta CDR3 region. Amplification began with first-round RT-PCR using HTBI primers, then second-round multiplex PCR was performed. TCRdb re-analysed the multiplex PCR reads in MiXCR, keeping a single row per CDR3 protein. The profile shows some 390,000 distinct CDR3 sequences, roughly 18% of them singletons. Sequencing input: peripheral blood. The source of these receptors is a young woman with Graves' ophthalmopathy.

This clonotype was seen repeatedly, ten times or more. The rearrangement links TRBV2 to TRBJ1-6, with D maybe TRBD1 (6 bases). Between the trimmed V and J ends, which lost 4 bases and 6 bases, there was a span of 7 bases. The CDR3 is made up of 13 amino acids. The germline CDR1 and CDR2 sequences are SNHLY and FYNNEI. CDR3 in amino acids: CASSGTANSPLHF. The CDR3 DNA sequence: TGTGCCAGCAGTGGGACAGCTAATTCACCCCTCCACTTT.

V and J are TRBV5-1 and TRBJ2-7; 10 bases fit TRBD2. Germline trimming cut 0 bases from V and 6 bases from J; bases unmatched to any gene: 3. The CDR3 extends over 14 amino acids. Per the germline V gene, CDR1 is SGHRS and CDR2 is YFSETQ. The CDR3 bases are TGCGCCAGCAGCTTGGATAGCGGGAGGCGCGAGCAGTACTTC. As protein: CASSLDSGRREQYF.

This clonotype has a count of ten or more. The V call is TRBV6-1, the J call TRBJ2-2; D not certain. The V end was cut by 4 bases, the J end by 0 bases, with 9 bases between. The CDR3 spans 15 residues. Looked up from germline, CDR1 is MNHNS and CDR2 is SASEGT. This chain's CDR3 is CASSALVSNTGELFF. Here the CDR3 DNA reads TGTGCCAGCAGTGCGCTAGTGTCGAACACCGGGGAGCTGTTTTTT.

This clonotype appeared many times. The V gene is TRBV28, the J gene TRBJ1-6; 9 bases line up with TRBD1. This CDR3 spans 17 amino acids. CDR1 is MDHEN, CDR2 SYDVKM, per germline. After removal of 5 bases from V and 9 bases from J, the junction contained 14 bases not matched to a gene. The CDR3 DNA reads as TGTGCCAGCAGTACCCTACAGGGGGCGAGAGCAAGTTCACCCCTCCACTTT. Its translation is CASSTLQGARASSPLHF.

The genes are TRBV15 and TRBJ1-5, with 7 bases lining up with TRBD1. The trim removed 5 bases at V and 2 bases at J, leaving 9 bases unmatched. This CDR3 comprises 16 residues. The V gene's germline CDR1 is LNHNV and CDR2 YYDKDF (reference sequence). CDR3 in DNA: TGTGCCACCAGCGGTCGGACAGGCGCTGGCAATCAGCCCCAGCATTTT. This codes for CATSGRTGAGNQPQHF.

This clonotype was seen ten or more times. The chain carries TRBV6-1 and TRBJ1-2; TRBD1 might be the D (5 bases). Trimming removed 1 base from V and 0 bases from J, with 15 bases in between. This CDR3 is built from 17 residues. Germline V gives CDR1 MNHNS, CDR2 SASEGT. CDR3 coding DNA: TGTGCCAGCAGTGAAGGAAGGGGCAATCCGGCTAACTATGGCTACACCTTC. It yields the protein CASSEGRGNPANYGYTF.

This clonotype was observed at least ten times. This chain links TRBV6-5 with TRBJ1-3, with 7 bases lining up with TRBD1. The J segment lost 11 bases and the V segment lost 4 bases, leaving 11 bases of the junction unmatched. The CDR3 sequence is 14 residues long. Germline assignment: CDR1 MNHEY and CDR2 SVGAGI. The CDR3 sequence is CASSSRTGDSSIYF. The DNA of the CDR3 is TGTGCCAGCAGTTCAAGAACAGGGGACTCATCCATATATTTT.

This clonotype was seen many times. This rearrangement joins TRBV7-2 to TRBJ2-4, with D possibly TRBD2 on 5 matching bases. The CDR3 extends over 15 amino acids. Trimming took off 1 base at V and 3 bases at J, with 10 bases between the two ends. Germline V gives CDR1 SGHTA, CDR2 FQGNSA. The CDR3 loop is CASSLDSAYKNIQYF. Here the CDR3 DNA reads TGTGCCAGCAGCTTAGATAGCGCCTACAAAAACATTCAGTACTTC.

This clonotype was counted many times. The chain uses TRBV12-3 or TRBV12-4 and TRBJ1-6; maybe TRBD1 (5 bases). V lost 6 bases and J 7 bases, leaving 16 bases between the germline ends. CDR3 length equals 15 residues. The DNA for the CDR3 is TGTGCCAGCAGACCACCCCAAGGGACGAATTCACCCCTCCACTTT. As protein: CASRPPQGTNSPLHF.

The chain recombines TRBV28 with TRBJ2-7; D not certain. The CDR3 covers 12 residues. With 7 bases removed from V and 6 bases from J, the gap between germline ends came to 13 bases. CDR1 is MDHEN and CDR2 is SYDVKM in the germline V gene. CDR3 protein: CASTIGVGEQYF. Here the CDR3 DNA reads TGTGCCAGCACGATCGGAGTCGGCGAGCAGTACTTC.

This clonotype was seen only once. The V call is TRBV6-2 or TRBV6-3, the J call TRBJ2-7; 8 bases are shared with TRBD2. Germline CDR1 reads MNHEY; CDR2 reads SVGEGT. CDR3 length equals 15 residues. V gave up 7 bases and J gave up 0 bases; unmatched junction bases: 8. This CDR3 reads CASTRTSLSSYEQYF. The CDR3 region has the DNA TGTGCCAGCACCCGGACTAGCCTTAGCTCCTACGAGCAGTACTTC.

This clonotype was recorded many times. The chain is built from TRBV30 and TRBJ1-2; no firm D call. The CDR3 consists of 12 residues. V was trimmed by 1 base and J by 8 bases, leaving 11 bases between them. Germline loops: CDR1 GTSNPN, CDR2 SVGIG (reference sequence). DNA of the CDR3: TGTGCCTGGAGTGATAAGGAAACGGGCTACACCTTC. It is translated as CAWSDKETGYTF.